These T cell receptor beta chains were read from a single sample in a study of cytomegalovirus exposure and HLA in healthy donors. TCRdb's copy holds only in-frame clones and misses some; the assay was immunoSEQ multiplex PCR. This sample carries 150,000 to 200,000 clones, 65% to 75% of them seen once, and the ten largest clones take under 3%. Sequencing was performed on PBMCs. These receptors came from a human donor in good health. Both conserved end residues are part of each CDR3. D genes are given only for firm matches. Clone size is not always given. Where it is, it says once, few, many or a class for expanded clones.

cdr3_aa cdr3_nt clone_size j_call d_call v_call
CASAGDQETQYF TGTGCCAGTGCGGGGGACCAAGAGACCCAGTACTTC - TRBJ2-5 TRBD2 TRBV6-5
CSVGGDYGYTF TGCAGCGTTGGGGGGGATTATGGCTACACCTTC few TRBJ1-2 - TRBV29-1
CASSLDQNTEAFF TGTGCCAGCAGCTTAGATCAGAACACTGAAGCTTTCTTT - TRBJ1-1 - TRBV7-6
CASSMAGFMNTEAFF TGTGCCAGTAGTATGGCAGGGTTCATGAACACTGAAGCTTTCTTT few TRBJ1-1 - TRBV19
CAISTLNTEAFF TGTGCCATCAGTACACTGAACACTGAAGCTTTCTTT - TRBJ1-1 - TRBV10-3
CASSNPTGTGWDGYTF TGTGCCAGTAGTAACCCCACCGGGACAGGGTGGGATGGCTACACCTTC - TRBJ1-2 TRBD1 TRBV19
CASSFGTSSREYF TGTGCCAGCAGTTTCGGGACTAGTAGCCGGGAGTACTTC few TRBJ2-7 TRBD2 TRBV27
CASSSGLAAHEQYF TGTGCCAGCAGTTCGGGGCTAGCGGCCCACGAGCAGTACTTC - TRBJ2-7 TRBD2 TRBV27
CATSRGRYTGTSGGIEQFF TGTGCCACCAGCAGAGGGCGGTATACCGGGACTAGCGGGGGAATTGAGCAGTTCTTC - TRBJ2-1 TRBD2 TRBV15
CSARTSCGQYF TGCAGTGCTAGGACGAGTTGCGGGCAGTACTTC - TRBJ2-7 - TRBV20-1
CASSLGIGGGGTDTQYF TGTGCCAGCAGCTTAGGCATCGGAGGGGGCGGCACAGATACGCAGTATTTT - TRBJ2-3 - TRBV7-2
CASSHGVPAYEQYF TGTGCCAGCAGCCACGGGGTCCCCGCCTACGAGCAGTACTTC - TRBJ2-7 - TRBV4-2
CASSQVGLALSGEQFF TGCGCCAGCAGCCAAGTGGGACTAGCGCTGTCTGGTGAGCAGTTCTTC few TRBJ2-1 TRBD2 TRBV4-1
CASSPGQGEAFF TGTGCCAGCAGCCCCGGACAGGGTGAAGCTTTCTTT - TRBJ1-1 TRBD1 TRBV7-3
CASSLAAAGDPSYEQYF TGTGCCAGCAGCTTAGCGGCGGCGGGAGATCCCTCCTACGAGCAGTACTTC - TRBJ2-7 TRBD2 TRBV7-3
CASSIGQGVWVTDTQYF TGTGCCAGTAGTATAGGTCAGGGCGTGTGGGTCACAGATACGCAGTATTTT - TRBJ2-3 - TRBV19
CASSPDRYEQYF TGTGCCAGCTCACCGGACAGATACGAGCAGTACTTC - TRBJ2-7 - TRBV18
CASSSVSYEQYF TGTGCCAGTAGTTCAGTCTCCTACGAGCAGTACTTC - TRBJ2-7 - TRBV19
CASSSHRQGNTEAFF TGTGCCAGCAGCTCACACCGACAGGGGAACACTGAAGCTTTCTTT - TRBJ1-1 TRBD1 TRBV7-9
CASSPAGGTVYYNEQFF TGTGCCAGCAGCCCCGCGGGGGGGACAGTATACTACAATGAGCAGTTCTTC - TRBJ2-1 TRBD2 TRBV11-2
CASSLSGGATIEKLFF TGTGCCAGCAGTTTATCGGGGGGAGCGACTATTGAAAAACTGTTTTTT - TRBJ1-4 - TRBV27
CASSSGQKAFF TGTGCCAGCAGTTCGGGACAGAAAGCTTTCTTT - TRBJ1-1 TRBD1 TRBV27
CSASADTQYF TGCAGTGCTAGCGCAGATACGCAGTATTTT once TRBJ2-3 - TRBV20-1
CASSWDRTYEQYF TGTGCCAGCAGCTGGGACAGAACCTACGAGCAGTACTTC - TRBJ2-7 TRBD1 TRBV5-6
CASSQSGYEQYF TGTGCCAGCTCCCAGTCGGGGTACGAGCAGTACTTC - TRBJ2-7 - TRBV18
CASSLDSPNTGELFF TGTGCCAGCAGCTTGGACAGCCCGAACACCGGGGAGCTGTTTTTT - TRBJ2-2 - TRBV5-6
CASRDTLAGAYNEQFF TGTGCCAGCAGGGATACACTAGCGGGGGCCTACAATGAGCAGTTCTTC - TRBJ2-1 TRBD2 TRBV7-8
CASSIMRLGANVLTF TGTGCCAGTAGTATCATGAGGCTCGGGGCCAACGTCCTGACTTTC - TRBJ2-6 - TRBV19
CASNLAGGYNEQFF TGTGCCAGCAATCTAGCGGGGGGCTACAATGAGCAGTTCTTC - TRBJ2-1 TRBD2 TRBV9
CASSSTGGIMYEQYF TGTGCCAGCAGCTCGACAGGGGGTATTATGTACGAGCAGTACTTC - TRBJ2-7 TRBD1 TRBV11-2
CASSRLAGDEQFF TGTGCCAGTAGTAGACTAGCGGGGGATGAGCAGTTCTTC few TRBJ2-1 TRBD2 TRBV19
CASSTGQGMGYTF TGTGCCAGCAGCACGGGACAGGGGATGGGCTACACCTTC - TRBJ1-2 TRBD1 TRBV7-8
CASSLDGGYQETQYF TGTGCCAGCAGCTTAGACGGGGGGTACCAAGAGACCCAGTACTTC - TRBJ2-5 TRBD2 TRBV7-9
CASSLYQGGGREQYF TGTGCCAGCAGCTTATATCAGGGTGGAGGGAGAGAGCAGTACTTC - TRBJ2-7 - TRBV5-6
CASSRGRGVTDTQYF TGCGCCAGCAGCCGGGGGAGGGGAGTCACAGATACGCAGTATTTT - TRBJ2-3 TRBD2 TRBV4-1